The clone carrying this T cell receptor beta chain was recorded many times. The data stem from a study of beta chain features in type 1 diabetes. TCRB transcripts that were expressed got sequenced, as all of the isolated RNA had been reverse transcribed. Only in-frame clones appear in the TCRdb table, and some are missing; sequencing was by immunoSEQ multiplex PCR. The table records around 250,000 clones, less than 15% of them present only once. Trimming removed 0 bases from V and 5 bases from J; junction bases left unmatched: 0. The CDR3 totals 14 residues. CDR1 and CDR2 (germline): MGHRA, YSYEKL. The material sequenced was naive CD4+ T cells from blood. The receptor's source is a woman aged 35 to 49 in good health. This sequence joins TRBV4-1 and TRBJ2-5, with 10 nucleotides matching TRBD1. This chain's CDR3 is CASSQEGQGETQYF. CDR3 nucleotide sequence: TGCGCCAGCAGCCAAGAGGGACAGGGGGAGACCCAGTACTTC.